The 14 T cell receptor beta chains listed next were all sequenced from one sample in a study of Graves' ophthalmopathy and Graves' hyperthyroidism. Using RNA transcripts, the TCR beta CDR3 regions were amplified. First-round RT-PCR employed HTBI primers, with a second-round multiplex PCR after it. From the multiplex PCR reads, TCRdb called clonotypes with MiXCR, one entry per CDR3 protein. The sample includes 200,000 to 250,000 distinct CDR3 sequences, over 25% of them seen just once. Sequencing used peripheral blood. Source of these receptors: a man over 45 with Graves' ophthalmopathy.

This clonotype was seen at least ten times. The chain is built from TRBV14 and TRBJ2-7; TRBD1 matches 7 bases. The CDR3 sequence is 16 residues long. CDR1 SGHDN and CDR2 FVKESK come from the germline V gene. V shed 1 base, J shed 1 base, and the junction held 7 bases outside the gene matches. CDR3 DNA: TGTGCCAGCAGCCAAGGACAGGGTTCGGGTTCCTACGAGCAGTACTTC. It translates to CASSQGQGSGSYEQYF. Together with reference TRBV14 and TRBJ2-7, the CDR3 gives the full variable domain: EAGVTQFPSHSVIEKGQTVTLRCDPISGHDNLYWYRRVMGKEIKFLLHFVKESKQDESGMPNNRFLAERTGGTYSTLKVQPAELEDSGVYFCASSQGQGSGSYEQYFGPGTRLTVT.

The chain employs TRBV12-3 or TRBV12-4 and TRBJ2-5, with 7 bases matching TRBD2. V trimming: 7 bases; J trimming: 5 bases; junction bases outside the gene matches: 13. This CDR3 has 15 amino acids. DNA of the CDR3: TGTGCCAGCAAAACCGGGACTACGCGCTCCGAGACCCAGTACTTC. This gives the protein CASKTGTTRSETQYF.

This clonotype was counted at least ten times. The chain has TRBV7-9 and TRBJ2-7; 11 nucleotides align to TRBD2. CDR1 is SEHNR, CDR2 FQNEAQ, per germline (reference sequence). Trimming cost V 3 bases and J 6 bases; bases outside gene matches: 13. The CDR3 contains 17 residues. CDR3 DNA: TGTGCCAGCAGCTTTCGACTAGCGGGGCTGAGCGGAGGCGAGCAGTACTTC. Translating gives CASSFRLAGLSGGEQYF.

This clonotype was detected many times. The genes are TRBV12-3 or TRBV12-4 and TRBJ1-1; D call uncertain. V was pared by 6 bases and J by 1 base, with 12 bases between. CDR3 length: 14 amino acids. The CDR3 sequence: CASRRGWANTEAFF. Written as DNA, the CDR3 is TGTGCCAGCAGACGTGGGTGGGCGAACACTGAAGCTTTCTTT.

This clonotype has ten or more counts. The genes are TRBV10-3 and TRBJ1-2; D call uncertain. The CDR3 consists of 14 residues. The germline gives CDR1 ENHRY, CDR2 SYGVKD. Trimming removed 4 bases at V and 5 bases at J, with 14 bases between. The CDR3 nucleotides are TGTGCCATCAGTGTTAGTGGTCAACTTTATGGCTACACCTTC. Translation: CAISVSGQLYGYTF.

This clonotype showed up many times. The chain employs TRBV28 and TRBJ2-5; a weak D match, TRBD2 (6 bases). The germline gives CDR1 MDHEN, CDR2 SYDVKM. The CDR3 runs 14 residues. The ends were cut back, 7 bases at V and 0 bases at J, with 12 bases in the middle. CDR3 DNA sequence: TGTGCCAGCACGCCGGAGGGCTACCAAGAGACCCAGTACTTC. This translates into CASTPEGYQETQYF.

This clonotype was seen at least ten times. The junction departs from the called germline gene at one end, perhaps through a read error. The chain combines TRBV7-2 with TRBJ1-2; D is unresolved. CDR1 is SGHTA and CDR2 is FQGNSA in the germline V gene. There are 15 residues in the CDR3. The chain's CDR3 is CASSPHPFSNYGCTF. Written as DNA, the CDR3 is TGTGCCAGCAGCCCGCACCCGTTTTCTAACTATGGCTGCACCTTC. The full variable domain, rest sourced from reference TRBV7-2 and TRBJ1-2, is GAGVSQSPSNKVTEKGKDVELRCDPISGHTALYWYRQSLGQGLEFLIYFQGNSAPDKSGLPSDRFSAERTGGSVSTLTIQRTQQEDSAVYLCASSPHPFSNYGCTFGSGTRLTVV.

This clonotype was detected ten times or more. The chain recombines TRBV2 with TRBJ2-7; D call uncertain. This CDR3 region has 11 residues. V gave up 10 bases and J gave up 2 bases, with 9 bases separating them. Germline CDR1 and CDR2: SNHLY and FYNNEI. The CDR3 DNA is TGTGCCACCGCTAATACCTACGAGCAGTACTTC. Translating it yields CATANTYEQYF.

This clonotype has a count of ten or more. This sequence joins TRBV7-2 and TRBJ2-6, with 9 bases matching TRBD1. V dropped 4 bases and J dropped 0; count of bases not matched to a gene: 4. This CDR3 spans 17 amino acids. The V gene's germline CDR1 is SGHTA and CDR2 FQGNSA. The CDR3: CASSSGQGLSGANVLTF. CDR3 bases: TGTGCCAGCAGCTCGGGACAGGGCCTCTCTGGGGCCAACGTCCTGACTTTC.

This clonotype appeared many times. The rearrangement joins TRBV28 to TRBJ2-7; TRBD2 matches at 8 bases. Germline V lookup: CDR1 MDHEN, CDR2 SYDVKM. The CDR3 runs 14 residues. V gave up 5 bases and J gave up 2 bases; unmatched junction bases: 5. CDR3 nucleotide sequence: TGTGCCAGCAGTATCTATAGCGGGACCTACGAGCAGTACTTC. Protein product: CASSIYSGTYEQYF.

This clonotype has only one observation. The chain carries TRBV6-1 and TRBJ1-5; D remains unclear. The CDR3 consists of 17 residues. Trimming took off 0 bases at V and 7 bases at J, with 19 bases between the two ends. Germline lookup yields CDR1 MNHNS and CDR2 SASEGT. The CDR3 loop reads CASSEAGVGFQPQPQHF. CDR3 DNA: TGTGCCAGCAGTGAAGCCGGGGTAGGGTTTCAGCCCCAGCCCCAGCATTTT.

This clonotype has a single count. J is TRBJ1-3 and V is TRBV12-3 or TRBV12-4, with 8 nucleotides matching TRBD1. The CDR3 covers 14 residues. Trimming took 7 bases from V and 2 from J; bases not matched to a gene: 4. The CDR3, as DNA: TGTGCCAGCACCGACAGGGGAACTGGAAACACCATATATTTT. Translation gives CASTDRGTGNTIYF.

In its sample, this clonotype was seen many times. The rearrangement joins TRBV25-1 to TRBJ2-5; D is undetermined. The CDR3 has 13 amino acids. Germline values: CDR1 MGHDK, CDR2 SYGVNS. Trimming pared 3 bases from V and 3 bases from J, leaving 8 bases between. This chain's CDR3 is CASSEPGKETQYF. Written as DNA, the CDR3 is TGTGCCAGCAGTGAGCCCGGAAAAGAGACCCAGTACTTC.

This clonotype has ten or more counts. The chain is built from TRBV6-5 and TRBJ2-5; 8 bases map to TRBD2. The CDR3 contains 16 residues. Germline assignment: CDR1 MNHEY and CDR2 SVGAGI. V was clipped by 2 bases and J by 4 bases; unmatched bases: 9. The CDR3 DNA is TGTGCCAGCAGTTACACACGGGGGGGGTTGGGAGAGACCCAGTACTTC. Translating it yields CASSYTRGGLGETQYF.